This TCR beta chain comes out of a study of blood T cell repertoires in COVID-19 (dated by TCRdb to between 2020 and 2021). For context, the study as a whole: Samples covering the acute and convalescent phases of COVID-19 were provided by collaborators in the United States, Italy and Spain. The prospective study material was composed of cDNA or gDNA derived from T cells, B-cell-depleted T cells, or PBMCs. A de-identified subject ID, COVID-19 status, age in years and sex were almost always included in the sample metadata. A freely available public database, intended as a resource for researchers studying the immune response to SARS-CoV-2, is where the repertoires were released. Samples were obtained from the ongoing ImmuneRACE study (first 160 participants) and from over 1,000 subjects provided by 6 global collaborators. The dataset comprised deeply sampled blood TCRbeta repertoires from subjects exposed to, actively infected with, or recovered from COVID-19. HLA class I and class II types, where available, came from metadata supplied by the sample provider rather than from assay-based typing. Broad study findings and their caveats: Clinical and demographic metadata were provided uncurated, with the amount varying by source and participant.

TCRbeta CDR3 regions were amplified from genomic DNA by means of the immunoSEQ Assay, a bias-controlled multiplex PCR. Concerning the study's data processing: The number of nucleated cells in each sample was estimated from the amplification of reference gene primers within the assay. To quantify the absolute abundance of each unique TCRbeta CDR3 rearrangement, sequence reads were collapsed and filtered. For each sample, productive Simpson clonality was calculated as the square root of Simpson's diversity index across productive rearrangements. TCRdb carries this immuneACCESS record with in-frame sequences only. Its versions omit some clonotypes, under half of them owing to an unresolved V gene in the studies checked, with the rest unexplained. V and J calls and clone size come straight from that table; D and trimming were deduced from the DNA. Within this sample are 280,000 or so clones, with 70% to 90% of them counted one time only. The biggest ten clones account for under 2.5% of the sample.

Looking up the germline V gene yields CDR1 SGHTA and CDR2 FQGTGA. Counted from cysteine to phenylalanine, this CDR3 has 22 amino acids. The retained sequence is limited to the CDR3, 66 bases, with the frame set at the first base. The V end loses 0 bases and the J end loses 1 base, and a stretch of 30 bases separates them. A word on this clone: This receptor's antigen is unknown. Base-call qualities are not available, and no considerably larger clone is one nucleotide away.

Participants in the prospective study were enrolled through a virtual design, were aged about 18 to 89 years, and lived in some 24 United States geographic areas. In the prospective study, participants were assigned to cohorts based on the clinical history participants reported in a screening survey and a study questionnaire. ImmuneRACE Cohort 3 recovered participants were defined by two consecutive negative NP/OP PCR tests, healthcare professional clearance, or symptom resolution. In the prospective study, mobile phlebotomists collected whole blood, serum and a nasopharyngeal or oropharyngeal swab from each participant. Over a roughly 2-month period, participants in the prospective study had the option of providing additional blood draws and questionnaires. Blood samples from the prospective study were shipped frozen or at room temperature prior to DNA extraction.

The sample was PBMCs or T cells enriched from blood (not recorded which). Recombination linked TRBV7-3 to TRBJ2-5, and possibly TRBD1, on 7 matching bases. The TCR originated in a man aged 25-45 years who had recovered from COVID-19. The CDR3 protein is CASSLTEGGYLSGQLTQETQYF. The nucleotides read TGTGCCAGCAGCTTAACAGAGGGAGGTTATTTATCGGGACAGCTTACCCAAGAGACCCAGTACTTC.